The clone carrying this T cell receptor beta chain was picked up many times. Its antigen is undetermined. The CDR3 length is 13 residues. Looked up from germline, CDR1 is MNHNS and CDR2 is SASEGT. V dropped 3 bases and J dropped 2 bases, with 7 bases sitting between them. The data were obtained in a study of T cell repertoires in cytomegalovirus infection. TCRdb ran MiXCR on the reads and lists one entry per CDR3 protein. The sample includes under 300,000 distinct CDR3 sequences, 20% to 25% of them seen just once. The rearrangement joins TRBV6-1 to TRBJ2-5; maybe TRBD1 (6 bases). Sequences were derived from cultured PBMCs, sampled from culture after CMV antigen stimulation. The receptor was isolated from a human donor in good health (CMV status not recorded). Some clones in this sample may be carry-over from other donors' samples. This chain's CDR3 is CASSDGQQETQYF. CDR3 DNA: TGTGCCAGCAGTGACGGACAGCAAGAGACCCAGTACTTC.